This T cell receptor beta chain appears in the sequencing data of a study of control samples from healthy donors and cancer patients (TCRdb year 2020). In regard to this clone: Its cognate antigen has yet to be identified. No base qualities exist here, and no much larger clone lies one base off it.

The library was generated by the immunoSEQ multiplex PCR assay. This is the immuneACCESS table as TCRdb keeps it, with only in-frame sequences that have V and J called. A part of the clones is gone; compared with another copy, unresolved V genes explain less than half, and the rest is unexplained. Within this sample are about 130,000 clones, with around 92% of them counted one time only. Jointly, the top ten make up about 2.2% of the sample. V is pared back by 2 bases and J by 1 base, with 10 bases lying between the germline termini. The CDR3 starts with the cysteine, ends with the phenylalanine, and has 14 residues. Of the read, only the CDR3 DNA is kept; its 42 bases are in frame from base 1. The germline V gene (reference sequence) supplies CDR1 SGHKS and CDR2 YYEKEE.

Sequenced sample: blood. The V gene is TRBV5-5 and the J gene is TRBJ2-7; TRBD1 is perhaps the D gene, given 5 matching bases. The receptor was derived from a woman aged 45-65 years in good health. The CDR3 reads CASSLGRVSYEQYF. In nucleotides, the sequence is TGTGCCAGCAGCTTAGGCAGGGTGTCCTACGAGCAGTACTTC.